Each of the 15 T cell receptor beta chains below was sequenced from the same sample in a study of OX40 agonist ivuxolimab in advanced cancers. Here immunoSEQ multiplex PCR was the method, and the copy in TCRdb shows in-frame clones only, minus some. The sample lists approximately 45,000 clones, around three quarters occurring once. The specimen was CD4+ or CD8+ T cells sorted from blood, collected in a trial of the OX40 agonist ivuxolimab. The receptor set was obtained from an adult with an advanced solid tumor such as melanoma, head and neck, liver or kidney cancer.

The rearrangement uses TRBV6-5 and TRBJ2-1; D ambiguous. V lost 5 bases to trimming and J lost 9 bases, with 17 bases between them. This CDR3 region has 14 residues. Germline CDR1 reads MNHEY; CDR2 reads SVGAGI. CDR3 sequence (DNA): TGTGCCAGCAGTCCCACAAACCTAGTACCTGAGCAGTTCTTC. Translating gives CASSPTNLVPEQFF.

V usage is TRBV5-1 and J usage is TRBJ2-2; D is ambiguous. The CDR3 is made up of 12 amino acids. The germline V gene has CDR1 SGHRS and CDR2 YFSETQ. The V end lost 4 bases, the J end lost 5 bases, and 6 bases lay between the germline ends. The CDR3 nucleotides read TGCGCCAGCAGCCGCATTACCGGGGAGCTGTTTTTT. Translating gives CASSRITGELFF.

This clone was seen only a few times. The chain recombines TRBV7-6 with TRBJ2-5; TRBD2 aligns across 8 bases. V dropped 2 bases and J dropped 0; count of bases not matched to a gene: 2. CDR1 and CDR2 (germline): SGHVS, FNYEAQ. The length of the CDR3 is 15 residues. In DNA, the CDR3 is TGTGCCAGCAGCTTACAGCGGGGGTACCAAGAGACCCAGTACTTC. This encodes CASSLQRGYQETQYF.

The rearrangement uses TRBV5-1 and TRBJ2-3; the D gene is possibly TRBD1 (6 bases). The V gene lost 7 bases and the J gene lost 2 bases, with 14 bases spanning the gap. CDR1 and CDR2 from the germline V gene are SGHRS and YFSETQ. The CDR3 is made up of 14 amino acids. CDR3 nucleotide sequence: TGCGCCAGCGCTGGTCAGGGGCACACAGATACGCAGTATTTT. Translating it yields CASAGQGHTDTQYF.

V usage is TRBV5-4 and J usage is TRBJ2-5; 8 positions match TRBD1. This CDR3 contains 14 residues. The germline gives CDR1 SGHNT, CDR2 YYREEE (reference sequence). V shed 4 bases and J 1 base; nucleotides not matched to a gene: 3. The CDR3 bases are TGTGCCAGCAGCAAGGACAGGGCCCAAGAGACCCAGTACTTC. Protein: CASSKDRAQETQYF.

The chain couples TRBV7-2 to TRBJ2-5, with 9 bases aligning to TRBD1. Germline V gene data show CDR1 as SGHTA and CDR2 as FQGNSA. CDR3 length equals 15 residues. The junction had 7 bases not matched to a gene; V was cut back by 4 bases and J by 4 bases. The CDR3 sequence is CASSSPRQGGETQYF. In nucleotides, the CDR3 is TGTGCCAGCAGCTCGCCTAGACAGGGGGGAGAGACCCAGTACTTC.

J is TRBJ1-2 and V is TRBV28, with D possibly being TRBD1 (6 bases). Germline CDR1 MDHEN, CDR2 SYDVKM. The CDR3 runs 15 residues. The V end was cut by 2 bases, the J end by 4 bases, with 14 bases between. The CDR3 DNA sequence: TGTGCCAGCAGTTTAGGGGGCGGTAGGAGCTATGGCTACACCTTC. Translated: CASSLGGGRSYGYTF.

The chain has TRBV4-3 and TRBJ2-6, with D hard to call. This CDR3 has 16 residues. Germline V gene data show CDR1 as LGHNA and CDR2 as YSLEER. V shed 1 base and J shed 1 base, with 8 bases lying between them. The CDR3 reads CASSQAPSSGANVLTF. Written as DNA, the CDR3 is TGCGCCAGCAGCCAAGCTCCGAGTTCTGGGGCCAACGTCCTGACTTTC.

This chain joins TRBV7-3 and TRBJ2-7, with D unclear. The CDR3 runs to 11 residues. V gave up 6 bases and J gave up 4 bases, with 7 bases separating them. Germline-derived CDR1 and CDR2 are SGHTA and FQGTGA. CDR3 loop: CASSDGYEQYF. CDR3 bases: TGTGCCAGCAGTGATGGGTACGAGCAGTACTTC.

The rearrangement links TRBV6-5 to TRBJ2-7, with D possibly TRBD1 on 5 matching bases. This CDR3 region has 13 residues. CDR1 MNHEY and CDR2 SVGAGI come from the germline V gene. With 4 bases removed from V and 5 bases from J, the gap between germline ends came to 12 bases. CDR3 protein: CASSSTGRDEQYF. The CDR3 nucleotides are TGTGCCAGCAGTTCCACCGGCAGGGACGAGCAGTACTTC.

This clone showed up just a few times. The chain joins TRBV5-1 to TRBJ2-3; 7 positions match TRBD2. The CDR3 totals 14 residues. Germline trimming cut 5 bases from V and 5 bases from J; bases unmatched to any gene: 8. The germline V gene encodes CDR1 SGHRS and CDR2 YFSETQ. The CDR3 DNA reads TGCGCCAGCAGACCCGGGGGGACTAAAGATACGCAGTATTTT. Its protein product is CASRPGGTKDTQYF.

This clone appeared once. For the CDR3, the DNA is TGTGCCAGCAGCGCGAGGCCGGGCCCACAAGAGACCCAGTACTTC. Translating gives CASSARPGPQETQYF. This chain uses TRBV7-2 with TRBJ2-5; no definite D call. Germline V gene sequence: CDR1 SGHTA, CDR2 FQGNSA. The CDR3 runs to 15 residues. Trimming shortened V by 5 bases and J by 2 bases, and 15 bases separated the two germline ends.

This chain connects TRBV29-1 to TRBJ1-2; D call uncertain. CDR1 SQVTM and CDR2 ANQGSEA come from the germline V gene. Deletions cut 3 bases from V and 2 bases from J, with 10 bases between. The CDR3 has 13 amino acids. CDR3 bases: TGCAGCGTTGATGGTCAGGACAACTATGGCTACACCTTC. Amino acids: CSVDGQDNYGYTF. Full variable domain (remainder filled in from reference TRBV29-1 and TRBJ1-2): SAVISQKPSRDICQRGTSLTIQCQVDSQVTMMFWYRQQPGQSLTLIATANQGSEATYESGFVIDKFPISRPNLTFSTLTVSNMSPEDSSIYLCSVDGQDNYGYTFGSGTRLTVV.

The chain recombines TRBV28 with TRBJ2-3, with 11 bases fitting TRBD2. J lost 0 bases, V lost 6 bases, and 2 bases had no gene match. The CDR3 is 15 amino acids. Germline CDR1 and CDR2: MDHEN and SYDVKM. CDR3 sequence (DNA): TGTGCCAGCAGCGTAGCGGGGGGGAGCACAGATACGCAGTATTTT. Residues: CASSVAGGSTDTQYF.

This clone has only one observation. The chain has TRBV7-9 and TRBJ1-2; no clear D gene. V lost 3 bases to trimming and J lost 4 bases, with 15 bases between them. Germline CDR1 SEHNR, CDR2 FQNEAQ (reference sequence). The CDR3 runs to 15 residues. The CDR3 bases are TGTGCCAGCAGCTTTGAGTGGGGTATGGCCTATGGCTACACCTTC. This encodes CASSFEWGMAYGYTF.